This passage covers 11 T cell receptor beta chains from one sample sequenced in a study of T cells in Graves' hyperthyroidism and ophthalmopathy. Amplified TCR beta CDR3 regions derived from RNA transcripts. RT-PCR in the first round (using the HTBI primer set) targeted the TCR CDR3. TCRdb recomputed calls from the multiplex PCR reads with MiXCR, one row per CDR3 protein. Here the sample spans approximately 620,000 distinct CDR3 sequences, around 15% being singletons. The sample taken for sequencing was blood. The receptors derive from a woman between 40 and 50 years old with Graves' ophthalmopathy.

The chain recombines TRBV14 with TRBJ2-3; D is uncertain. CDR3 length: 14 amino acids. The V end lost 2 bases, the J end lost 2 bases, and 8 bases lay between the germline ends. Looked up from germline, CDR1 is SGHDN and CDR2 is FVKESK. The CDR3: CASSQSLPTDTQYF. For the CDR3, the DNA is TGTGCCAGCAGCCAATCCCTACCCACAGATACGCAGTATTTT.

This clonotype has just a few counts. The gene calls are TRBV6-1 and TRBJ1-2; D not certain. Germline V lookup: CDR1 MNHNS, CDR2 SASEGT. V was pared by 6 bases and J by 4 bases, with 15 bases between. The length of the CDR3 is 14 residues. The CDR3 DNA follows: TGTGCCAGCAGCCTCCTCAGAGGAAGCTATGGCTACACCTTC. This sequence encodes CASSLLRGSYGYTF.

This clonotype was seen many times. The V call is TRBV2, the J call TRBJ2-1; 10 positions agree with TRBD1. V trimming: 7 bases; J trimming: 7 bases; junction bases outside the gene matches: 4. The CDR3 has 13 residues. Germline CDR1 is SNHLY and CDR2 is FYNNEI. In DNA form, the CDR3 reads TGTGCCAGCACCAGGACAGGGGGGAATGAGCAGTTCTTC. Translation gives CASTRTGGNEQFF.

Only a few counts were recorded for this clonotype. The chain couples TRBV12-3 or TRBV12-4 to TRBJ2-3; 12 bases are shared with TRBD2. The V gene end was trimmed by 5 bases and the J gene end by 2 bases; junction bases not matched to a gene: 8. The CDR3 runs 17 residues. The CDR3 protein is CASSQPTSGGPTDTQYF. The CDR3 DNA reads TGTGCCAGCAGTCAACCGACTAGCGGGGGACCCACAGATACGCAGTATTTT.

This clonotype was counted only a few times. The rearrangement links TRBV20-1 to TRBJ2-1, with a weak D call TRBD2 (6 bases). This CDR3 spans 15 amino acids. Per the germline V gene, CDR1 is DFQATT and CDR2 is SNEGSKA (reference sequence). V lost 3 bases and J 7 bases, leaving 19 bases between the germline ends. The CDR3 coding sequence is TGCAGTGCTAGCCCTTGGAGGGAACAGTGGAATGAGCAGTTCTTC. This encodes CSASPWREQWNEQFF.

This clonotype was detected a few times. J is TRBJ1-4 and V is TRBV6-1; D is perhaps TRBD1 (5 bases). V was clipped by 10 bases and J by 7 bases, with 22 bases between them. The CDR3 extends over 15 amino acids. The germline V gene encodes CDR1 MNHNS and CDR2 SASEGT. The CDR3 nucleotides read TGTGCCACGCACCTGGGGCTACTCGGAGGTGAAAAACTGTTTTTT. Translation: CATHLGLLGGEKLFF.

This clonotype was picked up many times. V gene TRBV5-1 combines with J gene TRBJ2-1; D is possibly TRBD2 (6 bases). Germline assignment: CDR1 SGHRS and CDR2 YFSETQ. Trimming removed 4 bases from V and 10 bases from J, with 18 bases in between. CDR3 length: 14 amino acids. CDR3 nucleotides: TGCGCCAGCAGCCCTCCGGGACTCCAAAACGAGCAGTTCTTC. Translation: CASSPPGLQNEQFF.

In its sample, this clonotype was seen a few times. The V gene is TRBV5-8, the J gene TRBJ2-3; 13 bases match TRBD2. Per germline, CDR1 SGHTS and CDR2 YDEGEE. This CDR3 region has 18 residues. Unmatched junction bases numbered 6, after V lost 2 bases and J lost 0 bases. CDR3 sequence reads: CASSLLAGGGLSTDTQYF. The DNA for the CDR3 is TGTGCCAGCAGCTTACTAGCGGGGGGGGGCCTGAGCACAGATACGCAGTATTTT.

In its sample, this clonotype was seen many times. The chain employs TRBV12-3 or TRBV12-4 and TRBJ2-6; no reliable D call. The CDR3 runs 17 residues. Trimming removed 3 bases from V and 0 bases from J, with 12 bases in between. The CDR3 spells CASSLSGTVSGANVLTF. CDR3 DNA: TGTGCCAGCAGTTTGTCCGGAACAGTCTCTGGGGCCAACGTCCTGACTTTC.

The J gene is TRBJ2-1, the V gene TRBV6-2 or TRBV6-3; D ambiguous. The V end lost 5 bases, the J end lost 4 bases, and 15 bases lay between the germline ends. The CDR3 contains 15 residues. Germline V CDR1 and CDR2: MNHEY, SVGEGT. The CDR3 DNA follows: TGTGCCAGCAGTGGTTTGGCCTGGGGTTACAATGAGCAGTTCTTC. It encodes CASSGLAWGYNEQFF.

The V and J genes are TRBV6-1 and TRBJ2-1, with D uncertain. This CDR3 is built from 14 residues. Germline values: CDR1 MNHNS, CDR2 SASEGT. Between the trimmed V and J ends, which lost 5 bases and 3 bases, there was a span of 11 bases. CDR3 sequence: CASSPRHYYNEQFF. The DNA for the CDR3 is TGTGCCAGCAGTCCCCGGCACTACTACAATGAGCAGTTCTTC.